This is a list of T cell receptor beta chains from one sample in a study of T cells in narcolepsy. The table came from immunoSEQ multiplex PCR; TCRdb's copy has only in-frame clones and leaves some out. Here the sample spans tens of thousands of clones, under 85% being singletons. The sequenced sample was CD45RA- memory CD4+ T cells from PBMCs. The receptors originated from a human donor with narcolepsy. CDR3s include the opening cysteine and the closing phenylalanine or tryptophan. D genes are given only for firm matches. Expanded clones are given a class, and other clones once, few, many or no size at all.

clone_size | j_call | d_call | v_call | cdr3_aa | cdr3_nt
NA | TRBJ2-7 | NA | TRBV15 | CATSTRLNYEQYF | TGTGCCACCAGTACTAGATTGAACTACGAGCAGTACTTC
NA | TRBJ1-1 | TRBD1 | TRBV19 | CASRPDRGTEAFF | TGTGCCAGTCGACCGGACAGGGGCACTGAAGCTTTCTTT
NA | TRBJ1-2 | NA | TRBV5-5 | CASSLDGSLYGYTF | TGTGCCAGCAGCTTGGATGGCAGCCTATATGGCTACACCTTC
NA | TRBJ2-1 | TRBD2 | TRBV7-3 | CASSLDTGGPNNEQFF | TGTGCCAGCAGCTTAGATACGGGGGGGCCCAACAATGAGCAGTTCTTC
NA | TRBJ2-3 | NA | TRBV27 | CASSLPGRGTQYF | TGTGCCAGCAGTTTACCCGGAAGAGGGACGCAGTATTTT
NA | TRBJ1-1 | TRBD1 | TRBV5-6 | CASSNYRGMNTEAFF | TGTGCCAGCAGCAATTACAGGGGAATGAACACTGAAGCTTTCTTT
NA | TRBJ1-5 | NA | TRBV18 | CASSPGDQPQHF | TGTGCCAGCTCACCAGGGGACCAGCCCCAGCATTTT
few | TRBJ1-3 | NA | TRBV7-9 | CASSWSTGAGNTIYF | TGTGCCAGCAGCTGGTCGACAGGAGCTGGAAACACCATATATTTT
NA | TRBJ2-6 | NA | TRBV7-3 | CASSLDGTGANVLTF | TGTGCCAGCAGCCTCGACGGAACTGGGGCCAACGTCCTGACTTTC
NA | TRBJ1-2 | NA | TRBV5-1 | CASSYNDRGYGYTF | TGCGCCAGCAGCTATAACGACAGAGGGTATGGCTACACCTTC
NA | TRBJ1-3 | NA | TRBV9 | CASSVASTYGNTIYF | TGTGCCAGCAGCGTAGCTTCCACATATGGAAACACCATATATTTT
NA | TRBJ1-1 | NA | TRBV5-1 | CASSSVPGHPNTEAFF | TGCGCCAGCAGCTCAGTTCCGGGTCACCCGAACACTGAAGCTTTCTTT
NA | TRBJ2-3 | NA | TRBV7-2 | CASSLRSPPDTQYF | TGTGCCAGCAGCTTACGCTCCCCCCCGGATACGCAGTATTTT
NA | TRBJ1-1 | NA | TRBV21-1 | CASSKGGQGNTEAFF | TGTGCCAGCAGCAAAGGGGGACAGGGGAACACTGAAGCTTTCTTT
NA | TRBJ1-1 | TRBD1 | TRBV6-5 | CASSGQGPITEAFF | TGTGCCAGCAGTGGACAGGGGCCGATCACTGAAGCTTTCTTT
NA | TRBJ1-2 | TRBD1 | TRBV5-4 | CATRYLSQGNGYTF | TGTGCCACCCGGTATCTATCACAGGGGAATGGCTACACCTTC
NA | TRBJ2-2 | TRBD1 | TRBV7-3 | CASSLGDRVTGELFF | TGTGCCAGCAGCTTAGGGGACAGGGTGACCGGGGAGCTGTTTTTT
NA | TRBJ2-3 | TRBD2 | TRBV7-9 | CASSPDRGGPTDTQYF | TGTGCCAGCAGTCCCGATCGGGGGGGCCCGACAGATACGCAGTATTTT
NA | TRBJ1-1 | NA | TRBV7-6 | CASSPEPTAETDSLNTEAFF | TGTGCCAGCAGCCCCGAGCCAACCGCGGAAACAGACAGCTTGAACACTGAAGCTTTCTTT
NA | TRBJ1-2 | NA | TRBV5-1 | CASSLGMAVDAGYTF | TGCGCCAGCAGCTTGGGTATGGCGGTTGACGCTGGCTACACCTTC
NA | TRBJ1-1 | NA | TRBV7-3 | CASSPYGLGDTEAFF | TGTGCCAGCAGCCCATACGGATTGGGTGACACTGAAGCTTTCTTT
few | TRBJ2-7 | NA | TRBV7-3 | CASSPSPAHEQYF | TGTGCCAGCAGCCCTAGCCCGGCCCACGAGCAGTACTTC
NA | TRBJ1-5 | NA | TRBV7-9 | CASSPDGNQPQHF | TGTGCCAGCAGCCCGGACGGGAATCAGCCCCAGCATTTT
NA | TRBJ2-7 | NA | TRBV19 | CASRGQYF | TGTGCCAGTAGGGGGCAGTACTTC
NA | TRBJ1-1 | NA | TRBV5-5 | CASSLADRNTEAFF | TGTGCCAGCAGCTTGGCCGACAGGAACACTGAAGCTTTCTTT
NA | TRBJ1-4 | NA | TRBV5-1 | CASSPGGTSTNEKLFF | TGCGCCAGCAGCCCTGGGGGCACCTCAACTAATGAAAAACTGTTTTTT
NA | TRBJ1-5 | NA | TRBV30 | CAWSVGDGNQPQHF | TGTGCCTGGAGTGTAGGGGACGGAAATCAGCCCCAGCATTTT